These 28 T cell receptor beta chains were sequenced from one sample in a study of T cells in Graves' hyperthyroidism and ophthalmopathy. Researchers took RNA transcripts and amplified the TCR beta CDR3 regions from them. Using the HTBI primer set, a first-round RT-PCR was run on the TCR CDR3. TCRdb re-called the multiplex PCR reads with MiXCR, one entry per CDR3 protein. The table has 410,000 or so distinct CDR3 sequences, about 15% seen once. Sequencing used blood. These TCRs come from a man between 18 and 29 years old with Graves' ophthalmopathy.

A few counts support this clonotype. The chain employs TRBV6-1 and TRBJ1-4; D is unresolved. Trimming took 6 bases from V and 8 from J, leaving 13 bases between them. Germline V lookup: CDR1 MNHNS, CDR2 SASEGT. The CDR3 extends over 13 amino acids. The CDR3, as DNA: TGTGCCAGCAGATTCCACACTAGCGAAAAACTGTTTTTT. Its protein product is CASRFHTSEKLFF.

This clonotype was observed a handful of times. This may stem from a read error, because a much larger clone lies one nucleotide away. The chain carries TRBV12-3 or TRBV12-4 and TRBJ1-1; TRBD1 aligns across 7 bases. The CDR3 consists of 14 residues. The DNA for the CDR3 is TGTGCCTGCAGTGAACAAGGACAGGTAGAAGAAGCTTTCTTT. Protein sequence: CACSEQGQVEEAFF.

This clonotype appeared many times. The chain employs TRBV30 and TRBJ1-5, with D unresolved. Germline V gene data show CDR1 as GTSNPN and CDR2 as SVGIG (reference sequence). Trimming left V 0 bases short and J 7 bases short, with 7 bases between. The CDR3 totals 12 residues. CDR3 sequence (DNA): TGTGCCTGGAGTGTACGGGAACAGCCCCAGCATTTT. As protein: CAWSVREQPQHF. Drawing the rest from reference TRBV30 and TRBJ1-5, the complete variable domain is SQTIHQWPATLVQPVGSPLSLECTVEGTSNPNLYWYRQAAGRGLQLLFYSVGIGQISSEVPQNLSASRPQDRQFILSSKKLLLSDSGFYLCAWSVREQPQHFGDGTRLSIL.

At least ten counts were recorded for this clonotype. The CDR3 reads CASIGAVNTEAFF. CDR3 DNA sequence: TGTGCCAGTATTGGGGCGGTGAACACTGAAGCTTTCTTT. V is TRBV19 and J is TRBJ1-1; weak D call: TRBD1 (5 bases). The CDR3 loop spans 13 amino acids. CDR1 and CDR2 from the germline V gene are LNHDA and SQIVND (reference sequence). V was trimmed by 7 bases and J by 0 bases, leaving 9 bases between them.

This clonotype was found a few times. This sequence joins TRBV30 and TRBJ1-5, with TRBD1 identical over 9 bases. Germline V gene data show CDR1 as GTSNPN and CDR2 as SVGIG (reference sequence). The J segment lost 3 bases and the V segment lost 3 bases, leaving 9 bases of the junction unmatched. The CDR3 is made up of 16 amino acids. The CDR3 protein is CAWRQGAYPPNQPQHF. As DNA, the CDR3 is TGTGCCTGGAGACAGGGGGCTTACCCTCCCAATCAGCCCCAGCATTTT.

This clonotype showed up just a few times. The CDR3 DNA reads TGTGCCAGCGGGCCCCAGGGAGGGTATAATTCACCCCTCCACTTT. Amino acids: CASGPQGGYNSPLHF. The V and J genes are TRBV27 and TRBJ1-6; TRBD1 is a possible D gene (5 bases). There are 15 residues in the CDR3. Germline V lookup: CDR1 MNHEY, CDR2 SMNVEV (reference sequence). The V and J ends lost 8 bases and 4 bases respectively, with 15 bases between them.

This clonotype was detected a few times. This rearrangement joins TRBV7-9 to TRBJ2-1; 8 bases are shared with TRBD1. Looked up from germline, CDR1 is SEHNR and CDR2 is FQNEAQ (reference sequence). V lost 3 bases, J lost 8 bases, and 9 bases stayed unmatched. The CDR3 totals 15 residues. The CDR3 DNA follows: TGTGCCAGCAGCTTGTGGACAGGGTGGGGGGATGAGCAGTTCTTC. Its protein is CASSLWTGWGDEQFF.

This clonotype was seen only a few times. The chain is built from TRBV6-2 or TRBV6-3 and TRBJ2-1; no definite D call. The CDR3 is made up of 12 amino acids. Trimming shortened V by 11 bases and J by 7 bases, and 15 bases separated the two germline ends. Germline V gene sequence: CDR1 MNHEY, CDR2 SVGEGT. CDR3: CAHGRFKNEQFF. The CDR3 DNA reads as TGTGCCCACGGGCGTTTCAAGAATGAGCAGTTCTTC.

This clonotype appeared a few times. V and J are TRBV19 and TRBJ2-1; 12 bases fit TRBD2. There are 21 residues in the CDR3. With V trimmed by 2 bases and J by 0 bases, 14 bases remained unmatched. Per the germline V gene, CDR1 is LNHDA and CDR2 is SQIVND (reference sequence). As DNA, the CDR3 is TGTGCCAGTAGTATACAGGGGGGTGGACTAGCGGGATTCAGCTCCTACAATGAGCAGTTCTTC. It specifies CASSIQGGGLAGFSSYNEQFF.

This sequence joins TRBV10-2 and TRBJ2-7, with 9 bases fitting TRBD1. J gave up 5 bases and V 0 bases, and 5 bases lay outside the gene matches. In germline, CDR1 is WSHSY, CDR2 SAAADI. This CDR3 has 15 amino acids. The DNA for the CDR3 is TGCGCCAGCAGTGAGTCGATGGACAGGGGTCACGAGCAGTACTTC. Translation gives CASSESMDRGHEQYF.

This clonotype was seen ten or more times. The gene calls are TRBV6-1 and TRBJ2-1, with 9 bases that match TRBD2. Germline trimming cut 5 bases from V and 4 bases from J; bases unmatched to any gene: 6. Germline loops: CDR1 MNHNS, CDR2 SASEGT. CDR3 length: 15 residues. The CDR3: CASSPASGDYNEQFF. CDR3 in DNA: TGTGCCAGCAGTCCGGCTAGCGGGGATTACAATGAGCAGTTCTTC.

The table lists this clonotype with many counts. J is TRBJ2-1 and V is TRBV5-1, with TRBD2 matching 12 bases. The CDR3 totals 16 residues. With 4 bases clipped from V and 8 bases from J, the junction kept 10 bases outside the gene matches. CDR1 is SGHRS, CDR2 YFSETQ, per germline. The CDR3 loop is CASSLTSGRFLDEQFF. CDR3 DNA: TGCGCCAGCAGCCTCACTAGCGGGAGGTTCCTCGATGAGCAGTTCTTC. Full variable domain (missing parts from reference TRBV5-1 and TRBJ2-1): KAGVTQTPRYLIKTRGQQVTLSCSPISGHRSVSWYQQTPGQGLQFLFEYFSETQRNKGNFPGRFSGRQFSNSRSEMNVSTLELGDSALYLCASSLTSGRFLDEQFFGPGTRLTVL.

This clonotype came up many times. V usage is TRBV5-5 and J usage is TRBJ1-5; a possible D gene is TRBD1 (6 bases). The V and J ends lost 4 bases and 3 bases respectively, with 11 bases between them. CDR3 length: 14 residues. The V gene's germline CDR1 is SGHKS and CDR2 YYEKEE (reference sequence). CDR3 DNA sequence: TGTGCCAGCAGCCCGGACAGATCCAATCAGCCCCAGCATTTT. It translates to CASSPDRSNQPQHF.

As for this clonotype: A read error is possible here, since a much larger clone lies one base away. The chain recombines TRBV24-1 with TRBJ2-7; D gene uncertain. The CDR3 runs 13 residues. The germline gives CDR1 KGHDR, CDR2 SFDVKD. Between the trimmed V and J ends, which lost 1 base and 7 bases, there was a span of 10 bases. The CDR3 nucleotides read TGTGCCACCAGTGATTTCGGGCGAGATGAGCAGTACTTC. Protein: CATSDFGRDEQYF.

In its sample, this clonotype was seen many times. This chain uses TRBV29-1 with TRBJ1-1; D gene unclear. V shed 4 bases and J shed 1 base, with 10 bases lying between them. The CDR3 has 13 amino acids. Germline V gene sequence: CDR1 SQVTM, CDR2 ANQGSEA. The DNA of the CDR3 is TGCAGCGTTGGGTTAGTTGGGAACACTGAAGCTTTCTTT. This codes for CSVGLVGNTEAFF.

For this clonotype: The missing conserved phenylalanine or tryptophan at the end of this CDR3 makes a read error likely. The chain couples TRBV20-1 to TRBJ1-5, with D unclear. Germline CDR1 is DFQATT and CDR2 is SNEGSKA (reference sequence). This CDR3 comprises 13 residues. V lost 3 bases and J lost 2, with 8 bases in between. The CDR3 region has the DNA TGCAGTGCTAGGGCTGGGGGCAATCAGCCCCAGCATATT. Amino acid sequence: CSARAGGNQPQHI.

This clonotype has at least ten counts. In nucleotides, the CDR3 is TGTGCCAGCAGCCAAATCCGGACAGGGCCATCTAACTATGGCTACACCTTC. This sequence encodes CASSQIRTGPSNYGYTF. The V and J genes are TRBV7-9 and TRBJ1-2, with 8 bases aligning to TRBD1. The length of the CDR3 is 17 residues. V lost 5 bases and J lost 0; bases outside the gene matches: 11. Germline lookup yields CDR1 SEHNR and CDR2 FQNEAQ (reference sequence).

There are many counts of this clonotype. V is TRBV12-3 or TRBV12-4 and J is TRBJ1-2, with 10 positions matching TRBD1. V was pared by 6 bases and J by 5 bases, with 9 bases of the junction left unmatched. The CDR3 has 15 residues. CDR3 nucleotide sequence: TGTGCCAGCAGCCTCCGACAGGGGGCTGTGTATGGCTACACCTTC. Protein product: CASSLRQGAVYGYTF.

Ten or more counts support this clonotype. In DNA form, the CDR3 reads TGCAGTGCTCAAGGGACTAGCGGGAGGAGCCAATACGAGCAGTACTTC. Protein sequence: CSAQGTSGRSQYEQYF. The V and J genes are TRBV20-1 and TRBJ2-7; TRBD2 matches at 15 bases. V lost 5 bases to trimming and J lost 4 bases; unmatched junction nucleotides: 9. The CDR3 totals 16 residues. From germline, CDR1 is DFQATT and CDR2 SNEGSKA (reference sequence).

J is TRBJ2-5 and V is TRBV9; possibly TRBD1 for D (6 bases). CDR3 length equals 14 residues. Germline V gives CDR1 SGDLS, CDR2 YYNGEE. Trimming pared 0 bases from V and 1 base from J, leaving 7 bases between. In DNA form, the CDR3 reads TGTGCCAGCAGCGTAGACAGGGTCCAAGAGACCCAGTACTTC. It yields the protein CASSVDRVQETQYF.

This clonotype has a handful of counts. This sequence joins TRBV5-1 and TRBJ1-6; perhaps TRBD1 as D (6 bases). The V end was cut by 0 bases, the J end by 8 bases, with 12 bases between. Germline loops: CDR1 SGHRS, CDR2 YFSETQ. This CDR3 is built from 15 residues. CDR3 sequence (DNA): TGCGCCAGCAGCTTGGTCGGGGGGCTGGATTCACCCCTCCACTTT. Residues: CASSLVGGLDSPLHF.

This clonotype occurred many times. The gene calls are TRBV9 and TRBJ2-1; tentative D call: TRBD2 (5 bases). Looked up from germline, CDR1 is SGDLS and CDR2 is YYNGEE. V was cut by 0 bases and J by 6 bases, with 7 bases left in between. The CDR3 is 13 amino acids. The CDR3 region has the DNA TGTGCCAGCAGCGTAGGAGGGCCCAATGAGCAGTTCTTC. Protein product: CASSVGGPNEQFF.

This clonotype was found many times. The chain is built from TRBV28 and TRBJ2-7; D remains unclear. The CDR3 contains 12 residues. Germline CDR1 is MDHEN and CDR2 is SYDVKM. V lost 1 base and J lost 5, with 6 bases in between. The CDR3 sequence is CASSLYVDEQYF. The CDR3 bases are TGTGCCAGCAGTTTATACGTCGACGAGCAGTACTTC.

The CDR3 reads CATSGGRDRDFTGELFF. CDR3 nucleotide sequence: TGTGCCACCAGTGGCGGCCGGGACAGGGACTTCACCGGGGAGCTGTTTTTT. This chain links TRBV24-1 with TRBJ2-2; 9 bases map to TRBD1. The CDR3 is 17 amino acids. From germline, CDR1 is KGHDR and CDR2 SFDVKD. V was pared by 5 bases and J by 4 bases, with 10 bases of the junction left unmatched.

This clonotype has a count of ten or more. The rearrangement links TRBV7-9 to TRBJ1-4; D is perhaps TRBD1 (5 bases). V was cut by 0 bases and J by 2 bases, with 7 bases left in between. Per germline, CDR1 SEHNR and CDR2 FQNEAQ (reference sequence). This CDR3 is built from 15 residues. CDR3 in amino acids: CASSLAGGTNEKLFF. The CDR3 DNA is TGTGCCAGCAGCTTAGCCGGGGGGACTAATGAAAAACTGTTTTTT.

This clonotype was seen ten or more times. The V call is TRBV20-1, the J call TRBJ2-1, with 12 bases aligning to TRBD2. Germline loops: CDR1 DFQATT, CDR2 SNEGSKA (reference sequence). V shed 6 bases, J shed 7 bases, and the junction held 10 bases outside the gene matches. The CDR3 sequence is 15 residues long. The CDR3 reads CSAELAGGSRNEQFF. The CDR3, as DNA: TGCAGTGCAGAACTAGCGGGAGGCTCCCGGAATGAGCAGTTCTTC.

V is TRBV9 and J is TRBJ1-1; D is unresolved. This CDR3 spans 12 amino acids. Germline lookup yields CDR1 SGDLS and CDR2 YYNGEE. V lost 5 bases and J lost 2, with 7 bases in between. The CDR3 DNA sequence: TGTGCCAGCAGATCCGAAAACACTGAAGCTTTCTTT. It yields the protein CASRSENTEAFF. Full variable domain (rest looked up from reference TRBV9 and TRBJ1-1): DSGVTQTPKHLITATGQRVTLRCSPRSGDLSVYWYQQSLDQGLQFLIQYYNGEERAKGNILERFSAQQFPDLHSELNLSSLELGDSALYFCASRSENTEAFFGQGTRLTVV.

This clonotype showed up just a few times. This chain joins TRBV10-3 and TRBJ2-7; maybe TRBD1 (6 bases). From germline, CDR1 is ENHRY and CDR2 SYGVKD. V was pared by 4 bases and J by 4 bases, with 14 bases between. The CDR3 consists of 14 residues. CDR3 residues: CAISGRDNLYEQYF. For the CDR3, the DNA is TGTGCCATCAGTGGCCGGGACAACCTGTACGAGCAGTACTTC.